This T cell receptor beta chain is drawn from a study of blood T cell repertoires in COVID-19. Study context: Sites in the United States, Italy and Spain provided acute and convalescent COVID-19 samples. From T cells, B-cell-depleted T cells, or PBMCs came the material, which was cDNA or gDNA.

V dropped 6 bases and J dropped 3; count of bases not matched to a gene: 11. The CDR3 contains 17 residues. Germline CDR1 KGHSH, CDR2 LQKENI. This clone was detected once. Seattle patients were enrolled during active infection and followed longitudinally. Methods used by the authors: Reference gene primers were amplified, and this amplification served to estimate nucleated cell counts. Sequencing used immunoSEQ multiplex PCR; TCRdb keeps in-frame clones, though not all of them. V, J and clone size were drawn from that table, and D and trimming were deduced from the DNA. This repertoire shows some 390,000 clones, roughly 90% found once; its top ten account for around 1.5%.

The sequence was collected from a woman aged 40 to 50 with COVID-19, enrolled during active disease. The chain carries TRBV18 and TRBJ1-4, with 9 positions matching TRBD1. What was sequenced was peripheral blood. The CDR3 sequence is CASSPGQGRLANEKLFF. In nucleotides, the CDR3 is TGTGCCAGCTCCCCGGGACAGGGCAGGTTGGCTAATGAAAAACTGTTTTTT.